This T cell receptor (beta chain) was identified in a study of spatial heterogeneity in lung cancer. The sample's time point: sample taken at primary tumor resection. This CDR3 is built from 15 residues. V lost 2 bases and J lost 2, with 10 bases in between. Germline V gene data show CDR1 as KGHDR and CDR2 as SFDVKD. TCRdb fed the 5' RACE reads into MiXCR, producing one record per CDR3 protein. The sample consists of roughly 3,000 distinct CDR3 sequences, 15% to 20% of them appearing once. Concerning this clonotype itself: Its antigen is still unknown.

Study results and limitations: Mutation counts in tumors were tracked by counts of expanded intratumoral alpha and beta TCRs.

The starting material was lung tumor tissue, obtained at surgery. The origin of this receptor is a male donor with early-stage non-small cell lung cancer. The chain is built from TRBV24-1 and TRBJ2-3; weak D call: TRBD1 (6 bases). This CDR3 reads CATSDSGQITDTQYF. CDR3 DNA: TGTGCCACCAGTGATTCAGGACAGATCACAGATACGCAGTATTTT.